This T cell receptor (beta chain) emerged from a study of quantifying T cell responses using KT2 cells (dated by TCRdb to the late 2010s). Broadly, across the study: RNA was DNase-treated and reverse transcribed with TCR alpha and beta constant-region primers, mostly using SuperScript III. The efficiency of the T4 ligation step under optimum conditions was estimated to be above 8%. PCR2 was performed as a SYBR Green qPCR and was stopped at a predetermined fluorescence threshold so that over-amplification was avoided. Summary of the overall study and its limitations: Counts of KT2 alpha and beta sequences scaled linearly with input KT2 cell number over several orders of magnitude. Even at the lowest spike-in tested, roughly one KT2 cell per 100,000 PBMC, KT2 sequences were still detected. This TCR sequencing study did not compare the pipeline side by side with other TCR sequencing techniques. Saturation was seen in the detection of KT2 sequences when very high numbers of KT2 cells were spiked in.

Between the V and J ends, shortened by 1 base and 5 bases respectively, the junction contains 9 bases. Inclusive of the bounding cysteine and phenylalanine, the CDR3 is 14 residues long. Only CDR3 DNA remains: 42 bases, in frame from the first base. From a lookup of the germline V gene, CDR1 and CDR2 are MNHNS and SASEGT. Library creation used UMI-ligation and nested PCR. A single-stranded oligonucleotide bearing the Illumina SP2 sequence and a UMI was ligated to the 3' end of the cDNA with T4 RNA ligase 1. PCR1 used around 4 cycles (98 degrees C 15 s, 69 degrees C 30 s, 72 degrees C 40 s), and the beta primer was an equimolar mix of RC1.1 and RC1.2 that covered TRBC1 and TRBC2. From PCR2 onward, TCR alpha and beta chains were processed separately, with sample indices and Illumina adaptors added. The UMI comprised 12 random nucleotides, as two hexamers separated by a spacer, placed after an 8-base spacer. Sequencing was done on an Illumina MiSeq using v2 2x251 paired-end chemistry, usually with 12 samples per run. PhiX DNA was added at roughly 4.5-7% to each sequencing library so that diversity was increased. In the authors' own workflow: bcl2fastq converted raw reads to FASTQ, and Demultiplexor demultiplexed the reads by dual indices. V and J genes were assigned by Decombinator through tag matching, with a single base-pair mismatch permitted. UMIs were used by Collapsinator to correct both sequencing errors and frequency errors caused by PCR heterogeneity. CDR3Translator converted Decombinator identifiers into nucleotide sequence, translated that sequence into amino acids, and extracted CDR3 based on C- and N-terminal motifs. Each distinct KT2 TCR was counted as one cluster of KT2 sequences that shared a single unique molecular identifier. The raw public data were reprocessed by TCRdb itself: fastp quality trimming at Q25, MiXCR clonotype calling, in-frame beta chains only. Rows matching on CDR3 protein sequence are summarized as one entry with the most common DNA and genes. TCRdb assigned the V and J calls; the authors' analysis was not used. This sample is represented by roughly 51,000 distinct CDR3 sequences; 9% to 15% of them were singletons. Together, the top ten hold around 9.9% of the sample.

This clonotype has ten or more counts. The target of this receptor is not known. No base qualities exist here, and no much larger clone lies one base off it. To test the sensitivity and accuracy of the pipeline, known numbers of KT2, a T cell clone whose TCR had already been sequenced, were spiked into unfractionated PBMC. A range of KT2-to-PBMC ratios was generated by mixing KT2 cells with a fixed number of PBMC. The clonotype originates from a human donor. The sample comprised PBMCs spiked with cells of the T cell clone KT2. The rearrangement joined TRBV6-1 to TRBJ1-5; TRBD1 is a weak D gene call, 6 bases matching. The CDR3 corresponds to CASSEGTDYQPQHF. The nucleotide sequence reads as follows: TGTGCCAGCAGTGAAGGGACAGACTATCAGCCCCAGCATTTT.